This T cell receptor beta chain emerged from a study of T cells after yellow fever vaccination. One entry per CDR3 protein results from TCRdb running MiXCR on the 5' RACE reads. The table lists about 340,000 distinct CDR3 sequences, around 13% of them singletons. V dropped 7 bases and J dropped 8; count of bases not matched to a gene: 12. This CDR3 has 15 residues. Material: CD4+ T cells sorted from PBMCs, obtained 15 days after the yellow fever booster vaccination. V gene TRBV12-3 or TRBV12-4 combines with J gene TRBJ2-1; 9 bases match TRBD2. The source of this sequence is a man younger than 35 who received the YFV17D yellow fever vaccine. CDR3 DNA: TGTGCCAGCATCGTGGGACTAGCAGACCAATATGAGCAGTTCTTC. Amino acid sequence: CASIVGLADQYEQFF.